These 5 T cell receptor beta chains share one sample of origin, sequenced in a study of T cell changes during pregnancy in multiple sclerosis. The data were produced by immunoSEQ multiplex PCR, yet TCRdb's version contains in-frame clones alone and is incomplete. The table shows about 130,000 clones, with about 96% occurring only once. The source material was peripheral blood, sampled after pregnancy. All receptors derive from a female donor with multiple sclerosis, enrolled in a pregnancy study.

The CDR3 reads CASSFSGRATEAFF. Here the CDR3 DNA reads TGTGCCAGCAGCTTTTCCGGCAGGGCCACTGAAGCTTTCTTT. J is TRBJ1-1 and V is TRBV7-3; tentatively, D is TRBD1 (5 bases). Germline loops: CDR1 SGHTA, CDR2 FQGTGA. Trimming removed 3 bases at V and 4 bases at J, with 12 bases between. The CDR3 is 14 amino acids.

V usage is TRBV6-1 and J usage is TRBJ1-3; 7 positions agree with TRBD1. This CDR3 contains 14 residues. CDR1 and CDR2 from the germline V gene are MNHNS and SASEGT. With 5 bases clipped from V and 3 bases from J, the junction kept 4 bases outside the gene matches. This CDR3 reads CASSQGVSGNTIYF. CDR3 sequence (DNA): TGTGCCAGCAGTCAGGGGGTCAGTGGAAACACCATATATTTT.

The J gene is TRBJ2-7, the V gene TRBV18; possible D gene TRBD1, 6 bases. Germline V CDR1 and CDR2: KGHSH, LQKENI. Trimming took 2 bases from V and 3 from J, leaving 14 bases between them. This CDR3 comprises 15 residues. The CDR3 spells CASSPSGVGLYEQYF. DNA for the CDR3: TGTGCCAGCTCACCATCAGGGGTAGGACTCTACGAGCAGTACTTC.

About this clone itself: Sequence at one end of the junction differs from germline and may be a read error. Here the CDR3 reads CASSEATSGTPRDF. The CDR3 DNA sequence: TGTGCCAGCAGTGAAGCTACTAGCGGTACCCCGAGGGACTTC. This sequence joins TRBV6-1 and TRBJ2-4; the match to TRBD2 covers 8 bases. In germline, CDR1 is MNHNS, CDR2 SASEGT. The CDR3 sequence is 14 residues long.

The CDR3 spells CASSLGHRGRGAGELFF. Here the CDR3 DNA reads TGTGCCAGCAGCTTAGGCCACCGAGGGAGGGGCGCCGGGGAGCTGTTTTTT. The chain uses TRBV13 and TRBJ2-2, with TRBD2 matching 7 bases. The CDR3 runs 17 residues. Germline V gene sequence: CDR1 PRHDT, CDR2 FYEKMQ (reference sequence). The J segment lost 6 bases and the V segment lost 0 bases, leaving 10 bases of the junction unmatched.